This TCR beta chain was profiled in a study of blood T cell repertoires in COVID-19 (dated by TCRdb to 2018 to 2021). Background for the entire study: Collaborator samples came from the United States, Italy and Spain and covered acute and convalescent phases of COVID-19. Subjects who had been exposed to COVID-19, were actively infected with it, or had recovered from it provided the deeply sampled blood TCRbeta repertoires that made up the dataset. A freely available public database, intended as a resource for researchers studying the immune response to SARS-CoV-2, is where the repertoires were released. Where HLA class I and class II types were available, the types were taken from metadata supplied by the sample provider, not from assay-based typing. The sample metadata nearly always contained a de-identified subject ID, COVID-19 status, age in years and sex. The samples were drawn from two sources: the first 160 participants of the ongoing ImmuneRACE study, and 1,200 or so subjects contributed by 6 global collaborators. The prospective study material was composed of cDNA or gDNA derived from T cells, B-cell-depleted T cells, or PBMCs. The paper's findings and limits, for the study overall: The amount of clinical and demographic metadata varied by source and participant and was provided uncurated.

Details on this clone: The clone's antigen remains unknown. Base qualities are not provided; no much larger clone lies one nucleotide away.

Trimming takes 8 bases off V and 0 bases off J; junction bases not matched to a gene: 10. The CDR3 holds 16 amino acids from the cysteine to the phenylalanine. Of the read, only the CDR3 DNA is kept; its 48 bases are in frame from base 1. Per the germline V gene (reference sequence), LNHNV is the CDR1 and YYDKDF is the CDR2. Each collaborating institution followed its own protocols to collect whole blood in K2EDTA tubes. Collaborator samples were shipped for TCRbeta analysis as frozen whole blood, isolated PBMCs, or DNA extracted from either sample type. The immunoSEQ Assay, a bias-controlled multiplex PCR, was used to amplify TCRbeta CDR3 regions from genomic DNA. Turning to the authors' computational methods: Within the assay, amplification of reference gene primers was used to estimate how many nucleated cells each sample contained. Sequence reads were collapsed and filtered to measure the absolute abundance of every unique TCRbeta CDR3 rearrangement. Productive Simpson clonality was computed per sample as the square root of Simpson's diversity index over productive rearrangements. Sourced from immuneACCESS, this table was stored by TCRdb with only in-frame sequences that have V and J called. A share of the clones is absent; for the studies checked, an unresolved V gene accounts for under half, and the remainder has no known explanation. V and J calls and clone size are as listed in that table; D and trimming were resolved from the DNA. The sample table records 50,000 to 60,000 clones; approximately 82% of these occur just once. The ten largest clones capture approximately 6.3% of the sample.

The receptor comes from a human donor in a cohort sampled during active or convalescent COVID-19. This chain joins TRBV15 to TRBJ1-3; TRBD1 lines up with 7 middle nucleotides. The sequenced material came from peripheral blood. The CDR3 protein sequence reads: CATDSGGQSSGNTIYF. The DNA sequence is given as TGTGCCACCGACAGTGGGGGACAGAGCTCTGGAAACACCATATATTTT.